This record looks at one TCR beta chain sequence and its context. After removal of 4 bases from V and 9 bases from J, the junction contained 6 bases not matched to a gene. Germline V gene sequence: CDR1 SGDLS, CDR2 YYNGEE. CDR3 length: 14 amino acids. This specimen comes from a study of cytomegalovirus exposure and HLA in healthy donors. Use of 60 Vbeta and 13 Jbeta primers characterized the PCR. Only in-frame clones appear in the TCRdb table, and some are missing; sequencing was by immunoSEQ multiplex PCR. In the table there are over 150,000 clones, around 70% of which are singletons. Regarding donors, all were healthy bone marrow donors.

V and J are TRBV9 and TRBJ1-3; 11 bases agree with TRBD1. The sequenced sample consisted of PBMCs. This clonotype originated in a male donor in good health and CMV-seronegative. The CDR3 nucleotides read TGTGCCAGCAGCACGACCGGGACAGGGGGCACCATATATTTT. It specifies CASSTTGTGGTIYF.